This TCR beta chain is drawn from a study of T cell responses to AZD1222 COVID-19 vaccine. Findings and caveats of the study: Spike-specific TCR repertoires showed rising breadth and depth after two AZD1222 doses.

V was clipped by 8 bases and J by 5 bases, with 15 bases between them. The CDR3 covers 13 residues. Produced via immunoSEQ multiplex PCR; TCRdb's table is partial and in-frame only. This sample has about 150,000 clones, with 88% found just once. A word on this clone: The target antigen is unknown.

V gene TRBV12-3 or TRBV12-4 combines with J gene TRBJ1-1; possible D gene TRBD1, 6 bases. The TCR sequence derives from an adult in good health. This specimen consisted of peripheral blood, obtained on day 0 of AZD1222 vaccination. The CDR3 region is CASQWGRRTEAFF. The DNA of the CDR3 is TGTGCCAGCCAGTGGGGGCGAAGGACTGAAGCTTTCTTT.